These 32 T cell receptor beta chains share one sample of origin, sequenced in a study of cytomegalovirus exposure and HLA in healthy donors. The protocol was immunoSEQ multiplex PCR, while the TCRdb copy is restricted to in-frame clones and leaves out a portion. The data hold some 190,000 clones, with 86% observed a single time. Material for sequencing was PBMCs. The receptors come from a woman in her late teens or twenties in good health and CMV-seronegative.

The chain has TRBV6-1 and TRBJ1-5; TRBD1 matches 8 bases. CDR3 length: 16 amino acids. CDR1 and CDR2 from the germline V gene are MNHNS and SASEGT. V dropped 2 bases and J dropped 7; count of bases not matched to a gene: 10. The CDR3 sequence: CASSERTGYFLQPQHF. DNA for the CDR3: TGTGCCAGCAGTGAAAGGACAGGGTATTTTCTGCAGCCCCAGCATTTT.

V gene TRBV6-6 combines with J gene TRBJ1-5; 8 bases line up with TRBD1. Per germline, CDR1 MNHNY and CDR2 SVGAGI (reference sequence). The CDR3 totals 14 residues. The junction had 6 bases not matched to a gene; V was cut back by 10 bases and J by 1 base. CDR3: CATDQGASNQPQHF. The CDR3 DNA follows: TGTGCCACCGATCAGGGGGCGAGCAATCAGCCCCAGCATTTT.

This chain connects TRBV10-3 to TRBJ1-4; no definite D call. The CDR3 loop spans 12 amino acids. V shed 7 bases and J shed 8 bases, with 11 bases lying between them. Germline CDR1 ENHRY, CDR2 SYGVKD. CDR3 protein: CAITDGREKLFF. The CDR3 DNA follows: TGTGCCATCACAGACGGGAGGGAAAAACTGTTTTTT.

The genes are TRBV7-2 and TRBJ1-5; D is ambiguous. This CDR3 has 14 amino acids. Trimming pared 5 bases from V and 1 base from J, leaving 9 bases between. Germline V lookup: CDR1 SGHTA, CDR2 FQGNSA. The CDR3 loop reads CASSPPGSNQPQHF. CDR3 nucleotides: TGTGCCAGCAGCCCCCCAGGAAGCAATCAGCCCCAGCATTTT.

This chain connects TRBV13 to TRBJ1-2; 11 nucleotides match TRBD1. The CDR3 is 15 residues long. The V gene's germline CDR1 is PRHDT and CDR2 FYEKMQ (reference sequence). The J segment lost 4 bases and the V segment lost 4 bases, leaving 5 bases of the junction unmatched. CDR3 loop: CASSYGQGAIYGYTF. In DNA, the CDR3 is TGTGCCAGCAGCTACGGACAGGGGGCGATCTATGGCTACACCTTC.

The J gene is TRBJ2-1, the V gene TRBV18; weak D call: TRBD1 (5 bases). CDR3 length: 14 residues. Germline assignment: CDR1 KGHSH and CDR2 LQKENI. V gave up 4 bases and J gave up 1 base, with 8 bases separating them. CDR3: CASSQGFSYNEQFF. The CDR3 region has the DNA TGTGCCAGCTCACAGGGGTTTTCCTACAATGAGCAGTTCTTC. Full variable domain (rest looked up from reference TRBV18 and TRBJ2-1): NAGVMQNPRHLVRRRGQEARLRCSPMKGHSHVYWYRQLPEEGLKFMVYLQKENIIDESGMPKERFSAEFPKEGPSILRIQQVVRGDSAAYFCASSQGFSYNEQFFGPGTRLTVL.

The CDR3 nucleotides read TGTGCCACCAGCAAAAGACAGGGGGCTGGAGAAAAACTGTTTTTT. It specifies CATSKRQGAGEKLFF. This sequence joins TRBV15 and TRBJ1-4; 10 positions match TRBD1. CDR3 size: 15 residues. J was trimmed by 8 bases and V by 4 bases; bases with no gene match: 7. Germline CDR1 reads LNHNV; CDR2 reads YYDKDF (reference sequence).

The chain has TRBV6-1 and TRBJ2-2, with TRBD1 matching 9 bases. J gave up 7 bases and V 6 bases, and 0 bases lay outside the gene matches. This CDR3 contains 12 residues. Germline V CDR1 and CDR2: MNHNS, SASEGT. Written as DNA, the CDR3 is TGTGCCAGCAGGACAGGGGGCGGGGAGCTGTTTTTT. Translated: CASRTGGGELFF.

The CDR3 protein is CASSPLTEGTQYF. The CDR3 DNA reads as TGTGCCAGCAGCCCTTTGACAGAAGGTACGCAGTATTTT. This rearrangement joins TRBV5-4 to TRBJ2-3, with D perhaps TRBD1 (5 bases). The germline V gene has CDR1 SGHNT and CDR2 YYREEE (reference sequence). V was clipped by 4 bases and J by 8 bases, with 14 bases between them. The CDR3 runs 13 residues.

The gene calls are TRBV4-1 and TRBJ2-1, with 9 bases that match TRBD2. Germline CDR1 reads MGHRA; CDR2 reads YSYEKL. With V trimmed by 0 bases and J by 7 bases, 7 bases remained unmatched. The CDR3 has 16 residues. This CDR3 is CASSQEASGRRNEQFF. The CDR3 DNA follows: TGCGCCAGCAGCCAAGAGGCCAGCGGGAGGCGGAATGAGCAGTTCTTC.

This chain uses TRBV6-5 with TRBJ1-5; TRBD1 is a possible D gene (5 bases). The CDR3 extends over 13 amino acids. The V and J ends lost 6 bases and 7 bases respectively, with 13 bases between them. The germline CDR1 and CDR2 sequences are MNHEY and SVGAGI. The CDR3 coding sequence is TGTGCCAGCAGCTCCAGGGTACGACAGCCCCAGCATTTT. Amino acid sequence: CASSSRVRQPQHF.

The chain is built from TRBV28 and TRBJ1-4; TRBD1 aligns across 7 bases. J lost 8 bases, V lost 7 bases, and 7 bases had no gene match. Germline lookup yields CDR1 MDHEN and CDR2 SYDVKM. The CDR3 spans 13 residues. CDR3: CASKHRDREKLFF. CDR3 coding DNA: TGTGCCAGCAAGCACCGGGACAGAGAAAAACTGTTTTTT.

This chain connects TRBV7-3 to TRBJ2-1, with 12 bases identical to TRBD2. The CDR3 loop spans 15 amino acids. Germline trimming cut 5 bases from V and 3 bases from J; bases unmatched to any gene: 2. The germline gives CDR1 SGHTA, CDR2 FQGTGA. CDR3 residues: CASSPGLAGYNEQFF. CDR3 DNA: TGTGCCAGCAGCCCGGGACTAGCGGGCTACAATGAGCAGTTCTTC.

The genes are TRBV15 and TRBJ1-2, with D possibly being TRBD1 (5 bases). V lost 0 bases and J lost 2, with 7 bases in between. Germline-derived CDR1 and CDR2 are LNHNV and YYDKDF (reference sequence). The CDR3 has 14 residues. The DNA of the CDR3 is TGTGCCACCAGCAGAGATGGACACAACTATGGCTACACCTTC. Translating gives CATSRDGHNYGYTF.

The gene calls are TRBV7-2 and TRBJ2-1; TRBD1 is a possible D gene (6 bases). Looked up from germline, CDR1 is SGHTA and CDR2 is FQGNSA. The CDR3 consists of 14 residues. Trimming removed 6 bases from V and 0 bases from J, with 9 bases in between. CDR3 region: CASRPDSSYNEQFF. CDR3 nucleotide sequence: TGTGCCAGCAGGCCGGACAGCTCCTACAATGAGCAGTTCTTC.

The chain carries TRBV7-9 and TRBJ2-7, with 12 bases fitting TRBD2. The junction had 11 bases not matched to a gene; V was cut back by 1 base and J by 1 base. This CDR3 comprises 19 residues. Germline values: CDR1 SEHNR, CDR2 FQNEAQ (reference sequence). Here the CDR3 DNA reads TGTGCCAGCAGCTTAGGGTCTGGACTAGCGGGACGGCTTTCCTACGAGCAGTACTTC. This translates into CASSLGSGLAGRLSYEQYF.

The genes are TRBV25-1 and TRBJ1-1; TRBD1 aligns across 7 bases. The germline V gene has CDR1 MGHDK and CDR2 SYGVNS. Losses at the gene ends were 2 bases for V and 7 bases for J; bases not matched to a gene: 7. This CDR3 has 14 residues. The CDR3 DNA reads TGTGCCAGCAGTGAAGACAGGGTGCCTCTTGAAGCTTTCTTT. It is translated as CASSEDRVPLEAFF.

The chain uses TRBV10-1 and TRBJ2-5; possible D gene TRBD2, 6 bases. CDR3 length: 14 amino acids. Trimming shortened V by 6 bases and J by 5 bases, and 16 bases separated the two germline ends. Germline V lookup: CDR1 WNHNN, CDR2 SYGVQD (reference sequence). CDR3 amino acids: CASSMGGRTETQYF. The CDR3, as DNA: TGCGCCAGCAGCATGGGGGGACGAACGGAGACCCAGTACTTC.

The chain employs TRBV11-2 and TRBJ2-5; 9 positions agree with TRBD1. Germline CDR1 SGHAT, CDR2 FQNNGV. J lost 7 bases, V lost 0 bases, and 9 bases had no gene match. This CDR3 region has 16 residues. The CDR3 loop is CASSLDLETGGRTQYF. CDR3 bases: TGTGCCAGCAGCTTAGACCTGGAGACAGGGGGACGGACCCAGTACTTC.

V and J are TRBV19 and TRBJ1-4; the D gene is possibly TRBD1 (5 bases). The germline V gene encodes CDR1 LNHDA and CDR2 SQIVND (reference sequence). Trimming removed 5 bases from V and 4 bases from J, with 23 bases in between. The CDR3 runs to 18 residues. The CDR3 loop is CASSPSRGGTTRNEKLFF. CDR3 DNA sequence: TGTGCCAGTAGTCCCTCCCGCGGGGGGACTACTCGTAATGAAAAACTGTTTTTT.

The V and J genes are TRBV6-6 and TRBJ1-2; D is uncertain. From germline, CDR1 is MNHNY and CDR2 SVGAGI (reference sequence). The V gene lost 10 bases and the J gene lost 2 bases, with 20 bases spanning the gap. The CDR3 length is 15 residues. The CDR3 DNA sequence: TGTGCCACCTCCACGGGAGGCTTAGGAAACTATGGCTACACCTTC. It encodes CATSTGGLGNYGYTF.

The genes are TRBV29-1 and TRBJ2-7; D is possibly TRBD2 (6 bases). The CDR3 is made up of 14 amino acids. Germline lookup yields CDR1 SQVTM and CDR2 ANQGSEA. The V and J ends lost 6 bases and 6 bases respectively, with 21 bases between them. Here the CDR3 reads CSVAPGAGMGEQYF. The CDR3 DNA follows: TGCAGCGTCGCCCCCGGGGCGGGGATGGGCGAGCAGTACTTC.

V is TRBV11-3 and J is TRBJ2-3, with D tentatively TRBD1 (5 bases). This CDR3 spans 16 amino acids. Germline V lookup: CDR1 SGHNT, CDR2 YENEEA. Trimming took off 1 base at V and 0 bases at J, with 11 bases between the two ends. The CDR3 is CASSLGGGSSTDTQYF. The CDR3, as DNA: TGTGCCAGCAGCTTAGGGGGCGGATCTAGCACAGATACGCAGTATTTT.

The chain recombines TRBV5-1 with TRBJ2-7; D perhaps matches TRBD1 (6 bases). CDR1 is SGHRS and CDR2 is YFSETQ in the germline V gene. The CDR3 contains 14 residues. Between the trimmed V and J ends, which lost 0 bases and 6 bases, there was a span of 13 bases. CDR3 nucleotides: TGCGCCAGCAGCTTGGGTGCGACAGGTGGCGAGCAGTACTTC. Amino acids: CASSLGATGGEQYF.

The V gene is TRBV27, the J gene TRBJ1-5; 7 bases are shared with TRBD1. Germline lookup yields CDR1 MNHEY and CDR2 SMNVEV (reference sequence). The CDR3 runs to 16 residues. V lost 5 bases to trimming and J lost 3 bases; unmatched junction nucleotides: 10. The CDR3 loop reads CASSESRDRPNQPQHF. CDR3 nucleotides: TGTGCCAGCAGTGAATCCCGGGACAGACCCAATCAGCCCCAGCATTTT.

The genes are TRBV7-8 and TRBJ1-1; TRBD1 is a possible D gene (5 bases). Between the trimmed V and J ends, which lost 5 bases and 6 bases, there was a span of 19 bases. The CDR3 loop spans 15 amino acids. Germline values: CDR1 SGHVS, CDR2 FQNEAQ. In DNA form, the CDR3 reads TGTGCCAGCAGCCCCAGAGAAGACAGTACAGCTGAAGCTTTCTTT. This gives the protein CASSPREDSTAEAFF.

V usage is TRBV5-6 and J usage is TRBJ1-1, with a possible D match to TRBD1 (6 bases). Trimming cost V 2 bases and J 4 bases, with 9 bases left between them. Germline V CDR1 and CDR2: SGHDT, YYEEEE. The CDR3 is 13 amino acids. The CDR3 reads CASSFQGSTEAFF. The CDR3 DNA follows: TGTGCCAGCAGCTTTCAGGGGAGCACTGAAGCTTTCTTT.

The V call is TRBV13, the J call TRBJ2-7, with 8 bases that match TRBD1. CDR1 and CDR2 from the germline V gene are PRHDT and FYEKMQ (reference sequence). V lost 2 bases to trimming and J lost 6 bases; unmatched junction nucleotides: 6. This CDR3 is 14 amino acids long. The CDR3 DNA reads as TGTGCCAGCAGCTTACCAGGGGGCCTCGGCGAGCAGTACTTC. Its translation is CASSLPGGLGEQYF.

The rearrangement uses TRBV5-1 and TRBJ2-1; 11 bases line up with TRBD2. V lost 3 bases to trimming and J lost 2 bases; unmatched junction nucleotides: 7. The CDR3 has 17 amino acids. Germline assignment: CDR1 SGHRS and CDR2 YFSETQ. The CDR3 region has the DNA TGCGCCAGCAGCTCCATACTTAGCGGGGGGGCCTACAATGAGCAGTTCTTC. Amino acid sequence: CASSSILSGGAYNEQFF.

The chain is built from TRBV25-1 and TRBJ2-1; weak D call: TRBD2 (5 bases). Germline CDR1 and CDR2: MGHDK and SYGVNS. The CDR3 sequence is 17 residues long. V dropped 4 bases and J dropped 0 bases, with 16 bases sitting between them. The CDR3 is CASSAPEGFYSYNEQFF. CDR3 in DNA: TGTGCCAGCAGTGCCCCAGAGGGATTCTACTCCTACAATGAGCAGTTCTTC.

This chain links TRBV2 with TRBJ2-7, with 9 nucleotides matching TRBD1. The germline V gene has CDR1 SNHLY and CDR2 FYNNEI. CDR3 size: 13 residues. Trimming removed 6 bases from V and 5 bases from J; junction bases left unmatched: 5. CDR3 sequence reads: CASRGTGNNEQYF. For the CDR3, the DNA is TGTGCCAGCAGGGGGACAGGGAACAACGAGCAGTACTTC.

This chain uses TRBV5-4 with TRBJ1-3, with TRBD1 matching over 8 bases. This CDR3 spans 16 amino acids. V dropped 4 bases and J dropped 1; count of bases not matched to a gene: 7. Germline lookup yields CDR1 SGHNT and CDR2 YYREEE (reference sequence). The CDR3 coding sequence is TGTGCCAGCAGCCCGAGGACAGGGCCTTCTGGAAACACCATATATTTT. Its translation: CASSPRTGPSGNTIYF. The whole variable domain, remainder taken from reference TRBV5-4 and TRBJ1-3, is ETGVTQSPTHLIKTRGQQVTLRCSSQSGHNTVSWYQQALGQGPQFIFQYYREEENGRGNFPPRFSGLQFPNYSSELNVNALELDDSALYLCASSPRTGPSGNTIYFGEGSWLTVV.